This T cell receptor beta chain was captured by sequencing in a study of CD8 T cells in Susac syndrome. General study points: A relatively small number of individuals underwent TCR sequencing and HLA analysis.

In contrast to the negatively isolated CD8+ and CD4+ T cells, TEMRA cells were FACS-enriched. RNA in amounts of about 0.45 to 1 ug was reverse transcribed with random hexamers. One entry per CDR3 protein, called by TCRdb with MiXCR from the immunoSEQ multiplex PCR reads. The table records about 200,000 distinct CDR3 sequences, roughly 92% of them present only once. Regarding this clonotype: Its antigen is unidentified.

Germline lookup yields CDR1 PRHDT and CDR2 FYEKMQ (reference sequence). The length of the CDR3 is 14 residues. Trimming cost V 5 bases and J 2 bases, with 13 bases left between them. The chain uses TRBV13 and TRBJ2-7; a weak D match, TRBD1 (7 bases). Sequenced material: CD8+ T cells from PBMCs. The source of this sequence is a human donor with multiple sclerosis. CDR3 residues: CASSLRGAPYEQYF. The CDR3 DNA follows: TGTGCCAGCAGCCTCAGGGGGGCTCCCTACGAGCAGTACTTC.